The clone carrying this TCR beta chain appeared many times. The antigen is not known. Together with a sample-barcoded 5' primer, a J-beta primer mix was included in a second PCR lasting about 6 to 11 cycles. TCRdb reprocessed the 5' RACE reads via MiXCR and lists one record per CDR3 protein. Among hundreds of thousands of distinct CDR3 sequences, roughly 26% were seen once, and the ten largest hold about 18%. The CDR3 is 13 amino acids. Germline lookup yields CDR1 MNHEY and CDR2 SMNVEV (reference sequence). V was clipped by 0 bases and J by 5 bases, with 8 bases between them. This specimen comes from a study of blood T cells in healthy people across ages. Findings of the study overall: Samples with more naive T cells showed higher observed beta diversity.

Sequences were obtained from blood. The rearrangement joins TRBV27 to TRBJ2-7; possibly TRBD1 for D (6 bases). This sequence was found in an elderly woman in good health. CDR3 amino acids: CASSLSTGNEQYF. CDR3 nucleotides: TGTGCCAGCAGTTTATCGACAGGCAACGAGCAGTACTTC.